A selection of T cell receptor beta chains follows, all from one sample in a study of shared clonotypes between healthy human individuals. Here immunoSEQ multiplex PCR was the method, and the copy in TCRdb shows in-frame clones only, minus some. There are nearly 500,000 clones in the sample; around 78% occur only once, and 10% to 15% lies in the top ten. Sequenced: PBMCs. These receptor sequences come from a woman aged 40 to 49 in good health. Some clones in this sample may be carry-over from other donors' samples. The CDR3 runs from the conserved cysteine through the conserved F or W. A D gene is named only where the DNA matches it firmly. Clone size, where shown, is once, few, many, or a class for clones that have expanded.

j_call	v_call	clone_size	d_call	cdr3_aa	cdr3_nt
TRBJ2-5	TRBV2	many	NA	CASSEYGQNQETQYF	TGTGCCAGCAGTGAATATGGGCAGAACCAAGAGACCCAGTACTTC
TRBJ1-1	TRBV11-2	NA	TRBD1	CASSGDRGNTEAFF	TGTGCCAGCAGCGGGGACAGGGGGAACACTGAAGCTTTCTTT
TRBJ2-1	TRBV5-1	NA	TRBD2	CASSLLAGGNNEQFF	TGCGCCAGCAGCTTGCTAGCGGGAGGGAACAATGAGCAGTTCTTC
TRBJ1-5	TRBV5-1	NA	NA	CASSWGGSDQPQHF	TGCGCCAGCAGCTGGGGGGGATCCGATCAGCCCCAGCATTTT
TRBJ1-2	TRBV18	NA	TRBD1	CASSPVFGQGRYGYTF	TGTGCCAGCTCACCGGTTTTTGGACAGGGTCGCTATGGCTACACCTTC
TRBJ2-7	TRBV29-1	NA	TRBD1	CSAKTGMDYEQYF	TGCAGCGCCAAGACAGGGATGGATTACGAGCAGTACTTC
TRBJ2-7	TRBV18	once	NA	CASSPGGGLTYEQYF	TGTGCCAGCTCACCGGGAGGGGGGCTAACCTACGAGCAGTACTTC
TRBJ2-1	TRBV19	NA	NA	CASGGQGTAEQFF	TGTGCCAGTGGGGGCCAGGGGACTGCTGAGCAGTTCTTC
TRBJ1-1	TRBV27	few	TRBD1	CASTRTGANTEAFF	TGTGCCAGCACTAGGACAGGCGCGAACACTGAAGCTTTCTTT
TRBJ2-4	TRBV18	NA	NA	CASSPAVSRDGRAKNIQYF	TGTGCCAGCTCACCCGCGGTTAGTAGGGATGGGAGGGCCAAAAACATTCAGTACTTC
TRBJ2-2	TRBV2	NA	TRBD2	CASKLAESNTGELFF	TGTGCCAGTAAACTAGCGGAATCTAACACCGGGGAGCTGTTTTTT
TRBJ2-5	TRBV29-1	NA	NA	CSQTTGGETQYF	TGCAGCCAAACGACTGGGGGCGAGACCCAGTACTTC
TRBJ2-5	TRBV30	NA	TRBD2	CAWSPSGSFQETQYF	TGTGCCTGGAGTCCCAGCGGGAGTTTCCAAGAGACCCAGTACTTC
TRBJ1-1	TRBV4-3	once	TRBD1	CASSPGTVVRNTEAFF	TGCGCCAGCAGCCCCGGGACAGTTGTTCGTAACACTGAAGCTTTCTTT
TRBJ1-2	TRBV4-2	NA	TRBD1	CASSQEAAGTGVGYTF	TGTGCCAGCAGCCAAGAGGCGGCCGGGACAGGGGTTGGCTACACCTTC
TRBJ2-3	TRBV19	NA	NA	CASSTPRRTDTQYF	TGTGCCAGTAGTACCCCCAGGCGCACAGATACGCAGTATTTT
TRBJ1-1	TRBV5-4	NA	TRBD1	CASSSQGLHTEAFF	TGTGCCAGCAGCTCACAGGGGTTACACACTGAAGCTTTCTTT
TRBJ1-2	TRBV30	NA	TRBD1	CAWSATGRGGYTF	TGTGCCTGGAGTGCGACAGGGAGGGGCGGCTACACCTTC
TRBJ2-1	TRBV6-6	NA	TRBD2	CASSRLAGGWNEQFF	TGTGCCAGCAGTAGACTAGCGGGAGGGTGGAATGAGCAGTTCTTC
TRBJ2-3	TRBV15	NA	NA	CATSPLGQGGDTQYF	TGTGCCACCAGCCCTCTGGGGCAGGGAGGCGATACGCAGTATTTT
TRBJ2-7	TRBV5-1	NA	TRBD1	CASSLAGTEEQYF	TGCGCCAGCAGCTTGGCCGGGACAGAAGAGCAGTACTTC
TRBJ2-2	TRBV10-3	NA	TRBD1	CATRTGGNTGELFF	TGTGCCACCCGGACAGGGGGGAACACCGGGGAGCTGTTTTTT
TRBJ2-7	TRBV18	NA	TRBD1	CASSKDRASYEQYF	TGTGCCAGCTCTAAGGACAGGGCTTCCTACGAGCAGTACTTC
TRBJ2-7	TRBV7-6	few	TRBD1	CASSLGTGGSYEQYF	TGTGCCAGCAGCTTGGGGACAGGGGGGAGCTACGAGCAGTACTTC
TRBJ2-5	TRBV7-2	NA	NA	CASSPGPQETQYF	TGTGCCAGCAGCCCGGGCCCCCAAGAGACCCAGTACTTC
TRBJ1-2	TRBV9	NA	NA	CASSVSGPNYGYTF	TGTGCCAGCAGCGTATCAGGTCCTAACTATGGCTACACCTTC
TRBJ1-5	TRBV20-1	NA	NA	CSASSRARMDF	TGCAGTGCTAGTTCCAGGGCCAGGATGGATTTT
TRBJ2-3	TRBV10-3	NA	NA	CAITQAGLVQGDTQYF	TGTGCCATCACCCAGGCCGGACTCGTCCAGGGAGATACGCAGTATTTT
TRBJ1-2	TRBV2	few	TRBD1	CASSAWTGVDGYTF	TGTGCCAGCTCTGCGTGGACAGGGGTTGATGGCTACACCTTC
TRBJ2-7	TRBV30	NA	TRBD2	CAWSVLGTSGRGYSYEQYF	TGTGCCTGGAGTGTACTGGGGACTAGCGGGAGGGGCTACTCCTACGAGCAGTACTTC
TRBJ2-7	TRBV25-1	NA	TRBD2	CASSGFGGGSSYEQYF	TGTGCCAGCAGTGGGTTTGGCGGGGGGAGCTCCTACGAGCAGTACTTC
TRBJ2-7	TRBV6-5	many	NA	CASSIQRDNPEQYF	TGTGCCAGCAGTATTCAGCGGGACAACCCCGAGCAGTACTTC
TRBJ1-3	TRBV7-8	NA	NA	CASSSRGNSGNTIYF	TGTGCCAGCAGCTCCAGGGGAAACTCTGGAAACACCATATATTTT
TRBJ2-1	TRBV7-9	NA	NA	CASSGTTGYNEQFF	TGTGCCAGCAGCGGGACGACAGGTTACAATGAGCAGTTCTTC
TRBJ1-5	TRBV28	NA	NA	CASRRTRGGQPQHF	TGTGCCAGCAGAAGGACCAGGGGAGGCCAGCCCCAGCATTTT
TRBJ2-3	TRBV5-4	once	NA	CASSGGPGHSTDTQYF	TGTGCCAGCAGCGGGGGGCCTGGGCACAGCACAGATACGCAGTATTTT
TRBJ1-1	TRBV29-1	NA	NA	CSVGLGGNTEAFF	TGCAGCGTTGGGTTGGGGGGGAACACTGAAGCTTTCTTT
TRBJ2-5	TRBV29-1	NA	NA	CSVPRWAQETQYF	TGCAGCGTTCCCCGCTGGGCCCAAGAGACCCAGTACTTC
TRBJ1-4	TRBV7-9	NA	NA	CASSPGQGYEKLFF	TGTGCCAGCAGCCCTGGGCAGGGGTACGAAAAACTGTTTTTT
TRBJ2-3	TRBV28	once	TRBD1	CASSYERRDRGRDTQYF	TGTGCCAGCAGTTACGAGCGCCGGGACAGGGGGCGAGATACGCAGTATTTT
TRBJ2-7	TRBV10-2	NA	TRBD2	CASSDPAGSSYEQYF	TGCGCCAGCAGTGACCCAGCGGGGAGCTCCTACGAGCAGTACTTC
TRBJ1-2	TRBV7-3	NA	TRBD1	CASSPGTGDGYGYTF	TGTGCCAGCAGCCCCGGAACAGGGGATGGCTATGGCTACACCTTC
TRBJ2-7	TRBV9	NA	NA	CASSVGGGTSSYEQYF	TGTGCCAGCAGCGTAGGAGGCGGGACATCATCCTACGAGCAGTACTTC